The 28 T cell receptor beta chains below all came from one sample that was sequenced in a study of blood T cell repertoires in COVID-19. Clones were read by immunoSEQ multiplex PCR, and TCRdb kept only the in-frame ones, dropping some. The sample lists a few hundred thousand clones; 88% were seen once. Sequencing used peripheral blood. The receptors here all came from a man between 60 and 75 years old who had recovered from COVID-19.

This clone appeared a few times. The rearrangement links TRBV14 to TRBJ2-7; D unresolved. CDR3 length: 15 amino acids. The germline gives CDR1 SGHDN, CDR2 FVKESK. The V end lost 1 base, the J end lost 4 bases, and 14 bases lay between the germline ends. CDR3: CASSQGPYRVYEQYF. The CDR3 bases are TGTGCCAGCAGCCAAGGACCCTATCGGGTGTACGAGCAGTACTTC.

The rearrangement links TRBV6-5 to TRBJ1-6, with 9 bases that match TRBD1. After removal of 3 bases from V and 3 bases from J, the junction contained 3 bases not matched to a gene. The CDR3 sequence is 16 residues long. From germline, CDR1 is MNHEY and CDR2 SVGAGI. The CDR3, as DNA: TGTGCCAGCAGTTATGGGACAGGGAACTATAATTCACCCCTCCACTTT. Amino acid sequence: CASSYGTGNYNSPLHF.

The J gene is TRBJ1-5, the V gene TRBV7-9; D is uncertain. This CDR3 contains 13 residues. Per germline, CDR1 SEHNR and CDR2 FQNEAQ (reference sequence). V was cut by 7 bases and J by 7 bases, with 14 bases left in between. CDR3 sequence reads: CASTTTASQPQHF. In DNA, the CDR3 is TGTGCCAGCACCACAACAGCTTCGCAGCCCCAGCATTTT.

The chain is built from TRBV7-2 and TRBJ2-3, with 8 bases matching TRBD2. The CDR3 consists of 15 residues. Germline values: CDR1 SGHTA, CDR2 FQGNSA. V trimming: 2 bases; J trimming: 2 bases; junction bases outside the gene matches: 3. For the CDR3, the DNA is TGTGCCAGCAGCTTACAGCGGGGGTACACAGATACGCAGTATTTT. Translating it yields CASSLQRGYTDTQYF.

This chain links TRBV5-1 with TRBJ2-7, with a weak D call TRBD1 (6 bases). From germline, CDR1 is SGHRS and CDR2 YFSETQ. This CDR3 contains 15 residues. Between the trimmed V and J ends, which lost 1 base and 1 base, there was a span of 12 bases. CDR3 sequence (DNA): TGCGCCAGCAGCTTGTCTGAGGGGGTGTCCTACGAGCAGTACTTC. It codes for CASSLSEGVSYEQYF.

The chain is built from TRBV6-1 and TRBJ1-4, with 12 bases lining up with TRBD1. There are 16 residues in the CDR3. The junction had 5 bases not matched to a gene; V was cut back by 2 bases and J by 7 bases. The V gene's germline CDR1 is MNHNS and CDR2 SASEGT. CDR3: CASSERDRGLGEKLFF. The CDR3 DNA is TGTGCCAGCAGTGAAAGGGACAGGGGGCTAGGTGAAAAACTGTTTTTT.

This chain links TRBV21-1 with TRBJ2-2; the table names TRBD1, a call not compared with the DNA. TRBV21-1 is a recognized pseudogene. CDR3 length: 14 residues. The CDR3: CASSQQQGYRELFF. CDR3 bases: TGTGCCAGCAGCCAGCAACAGGGGTACAGGGAGCTGTTTTTT.

V and J are TRBV18 and TRBJ1-3; no reliable D call. The CDR3 contains 15 residues. CDR1 is KGHSH, CDR2 LQKENI, per germline. The ends were cut back, 1 base at V and 0 bases at J, with 7 bases in the middle. The CDR3 reads CASSPLSSSGNTIYF. The CDR3 DNA is TGTGCCAGCTCACCACTATCCAGCTCTGGAAACACCATATATTTT.

This chain connects TRBV9 to TRBJ2-7; possibly TRBD2 for D (5 bases). The CDR3 is made up of 13 amino acids. CDR1 is SGDLS and CDR2 is YYNGEE in the germline V gene. Trimming left V 0 bases short and J 7 bases short, with 11 bases between. The DNA of the CDR3 is TGTGCCAGCAGCGTAGGAACGGGCGGGGAGCAGTACTTC. Protein product: CASSVGTGGEQYF.

This clone has only one observation. The chain employs TRBV5-1 and TRBJ1-2, with TRBD1 as a possible D gene (5 bases). V was pared by 2 bases and J by 0 bases, with 8 bases between. Germline V gives CDR1 SGHRS, CDR2 YFSETQ. This CDR3 has 14 amino acids. CDR3 protein: CASSFDSTNYGYTF. The CDR3 DNA follows: TGCGCCAGCAGCTTCGACAGCACTAACTATGGCTACACCTTC.

The chain uses TRBV4-2 and TRBJ2-7; 10 bases align to TRBD2. V gave up 1 base and J gave up 4 bases; unmatched junction bases: 4. Per the germline V gene, CDR1 is LGHNA and CDR2 is YNFKEQ. The CDR3 is made up of 15 amino acids. The CDR3 DNA is TGTGCCAGCAGCCAAGTTGCTAGCGGGGGATACGAGCAGTACTTC. It translates to CASSQVASGGYEQYF.

The chain has TRBV19 and TRBJ1-5, with 9 bases that match TRBD1. The CDR3 extends over 18 amino acids. The germline gives CDR1 LNHDA, CDR2 SQIVND (reference sequence). V was pared by 6 bases and J by 0 bases, with 12 bases of the junction left unmatched. The CDR3 bases are TGTGCCAGTAGAAAAACAGGGGGCGCAGGTCTTAGCAATCAGCCCCAGCATTTT. This translates into CASRKTGGAGLSNQPQHF.

The chain is built from TRBV6-6 and TRBJ1-3, with TRBD1 identical over 7 bases. The CDR3 is 15 residues long. V shed 4 bases, J shed 8 bases, and the junction held 11 bases outside the gene matches. Germline values: CDR1 MNHNY, CDR2 SVGAGI (reference sequence). The CDR3 protein is CASSSQGGRMDTIYF. In DNA, the CDR3 is TGTGCCAGCAGTTCCCAGGGGGGTCGGATGGACACCATATATTTT.

This clone was seen only once. The chain employs TRBV19 and TRBJ2-4; D gene unclear. CDR3 length equals 16 residues. From germline, CDR1 is LNHDA and CDR2 SQIVND (reference sequence). The V gene lost 5 bases and the J gene lost 0 bases, with 14 bases spanning the gap. The CDR3 here is CASSLNSQVAKNIQYF. The CDR3 bases are TGTGCCAGTAGTTTAAATTCTCAGGTAGCCAAAAACATTCAGTACTTC.

The chain combines TRBV7-2 with TRBJ2-7; TRBD2 agrees at 12 bases. J lost 4 bases, V lost 2 bases, and 3 bases had no gene match. Per germline, CDR1 SGHTA and CDR2 FQGNSA. There are 15 residues in the CDR3. CDR3 nucleotide sequence: TGTGCCAGCAGCTTACGACTAGCGGGGGTATACGAGCAGTACTTC. It encodes CASSLRLAGVYEQYF.

This chain links TRBV28 with TRBJ2-7; a possible D gene is TRBD2 (5 bases). The CDR3 covers 15 residues. CDR1 is MDHEN, CDR2 SYDVKM, per germline. V lost 7 bases to trimming and J lost 2 bases, with 18 bases between them. CDR3 sequence: CASTPMGDFPYEQYF. As DNA, the CDR3 is TGTGCCAGCACCCCTATGGGAGATTTCCCCTACGAGCAGTACTTC.

The V gene is TRBV6-2 or TRBV6-3, the J gene TRBJ2-7; D remains unclear. The CDR3 runs to 16 residues. Germline V lookup: CDR1 MNHEY, CDR2 SVGEGT. Deletions cut 0 bases from V and 2 bases from J, with 14 bases between. CDR3 DNA: TGTGCCAGCAGTTACTCTCAGATCCACAGAGCCTACGAGCAGTACTTC. It encodes CASSYSQIHRAYEQYF.

This clone appeared once. The chain links TRBV13 to TRBJ1-4; D is perhaps TRBD1 (5 bases). The CDR3 is 17 residues long. The germline V and J ends were trimmed by 6 bases and 0 bases, with 17 bases remaining between them. Germline CDR1 reads PRHDT; CDR2 reads FYEKMQ (reference sequence). CDR3: CASSPQMTDATNEKLFF. The CDR3 DNA reads TGTGCCAGCAGTCCCCAGATGACAGATGCAACTAATGAAAAACTGTTTTTT.

The chain uses TRBV27 and TRBJ2-1; perhaps TRBD2 as D (6 bases). CDR1 and CDR2 (germline): MNHEY, SMNVEV (reference sequence). There are 16 residues in the CDR3. The V and J ends lost 5 bases and 0 bases respectively, with 14 bases between them. The CDR3 here is CASSPGLPSSYNEQFF. The CDR3 DNA follows: TGTGCCAGCAGTCCGGGACTTCCAAGCTCCTACAATGAGCAGTTCTTC.

CDR3 sequence (DNA): TGTGCCAGCAGTGAATCCGACAGGTGGTCCTACAATGAGCAGTTCTTC. It specifies CASSESDRWSYNEQFF. The chain joins TRBV2 to TRBJ2-1; TRBD1 might be the D (6 bases). The CDR3 is 16 amino acids. CDR1 and CDR2 from the germline V gene are SNHLY and FYNNEI. V gave up 2 bases and J gave up 1 base, with 12 bases separating them.

The chain couples TRBV9 to TRBJ1-3; D gene ambiguous. The length of the CDR3 is 16 residues. The germline V and J ends were trimmed by 3 bases and 0 bases, with 13 bases remaining between them. CDR1 is SGDLS and CDR2 is YYNGEE in the germline V gene. In nucleotides, the CDR3 is TGTGCCAGCAGCGCGCCGGTCACCGACTCTGGAAACACCATATATTTT. Its protein product is CASSAPVTDSGNTIYF.

V gene TRBV30 combines with J gene TRBJ1-3; possible D gene TRBD1, 5 bases. Trimming left V 4 bases short and J 1 base short, with 8 bases between. Per germline, CDR1 GTSNPN and CDR2 SVGIG (reference sequence). The CDR3 is 13 residues long. Here the CDR3 DNA reads TGTGCCTGGATAAAGGGGTCTGGAAACACCATATATTTT. The encoded protein is CAWIKGSGNTIYF.

The V call is TRBV4-1, the J call TRBJ1-1; D perhaps matches TRBD1 (6 bases). V lost 0 bases, J lost 5 bases, and 10 bases lay in between. This CDR3 has 14 amino acids. Germline V gene data show CDR1 as MGHRA and CDR2 as YSYEKL. CDR3 nucleotide sequence: TGCGCCAGCAGCCAAGATGCAGGGGTTACTGAAGCTTTCTTT. This sequence encodes CASSQDAGVTEAFF.

This clone has only a few counts. The rearrangement uses TRBV9 and TRBJ2-3; the match to TRBD1 covers 9 bases. The CDR3 consists of 17 residues. The germline gives CDR1 SGDLS, CDR2 YYNGEE. The ends lost 3 bases at V and 6 bases at J; junction bases unmatched: 14. CDR3: CASSGNIGGQGPDTQYF. Here the CDR3 DNA reads TGTGCCAGCAGCGGGAACATTGGGGGACAGGGTCCCGATACGCAGTATTTT.

This sequence joins TRBV4-1 and TRBJ2-2, with D possibly matching TRBD2 (7 bases). The CDR3 has 17 amino acids. CDR1 is MGHRA, CDR2 YSYEKL, per germline. Deletions cut 4 bases from V and 4 bases from J, with 19 bases between. The CDR3 coding sequence is TGCGCCAGCAGCCTTGGCTCGCGGGGGCTGTTCACCGGGGAGCTGTTTTTT. This sequence encodes CASSLGSRGLFTGELFF.

The J gene is TRBJ1-2, the V gene TRBV5-1; D gene unclear. Germline CDR1 SGHRS, CDR2 YFSETQ. The CDR3 spans 13 residues. V was pared by 0 bases and J by 4 bases, with 7 bases between. CDR3 loop: CASSLAGSYGYTF. CDR3 sequence (DNA): TGCGCCAGCAGCTTGGCGGGTAGCTATGGCTACACCTTC.

The chain couples TRBV6-6 to TRBJ2-6; 8 nucleotides line up with TRBD1. The CDR3 loop spans 18 amino acids. V shed 5 bases and J 0 bases; nucleotides not matched to a gene: 9. Per germline, CDR1 MNHNY and CDR2 SVGAGI (reference sequence). The CDR3: CASSGSQGAYSGANVLTF. The CDR3 DNA follows: TGTGCCAGCAGTGGATCCCAGGGGGCGTACTCTGGGGCCAACGTCCTGACTTTC.

This chain links TRBV19 with TRBJ2-7; D is perhaps TRBD1 (6 bases). Germline values: CDR1 LNHDA, CDR2 SQIVND (reference sequence). The CDR3 is 11 residues long. Trimming removed 9 bases at V and 6 bases at J, with 12 bases between. The CDR3 region is CASVQGSEQYF. In nucleotides, the CDR3 is TGTGCCAGCGTACAGGGTTCCGAGCAGTACTTC.